There are a few counts of the clone carrying this TCR beta chain. Trimming left V 0 bases short and J 5 bases short, with 17 bases between. This CDR3 spans 17 amino acids. Germline V gene sequence: CDR1 SGDLS, CDR2 YYNGEE. The data originate from a study of Ad26.COV2.S vaccination and SARS-CoV-2 variants. Treatment denoted: roughly 19 received Ad26.COV2.S at low or high dose, single or two shots; a few received placebo; per-sample allocation not given. Day 63 after the first injection of vaccine or placebo was the sampling time. Expression of Wuhan-strain SARS-CoV-2 spike came from the Ad26 vector that formed the vaccine. Repertoires were generated with immunoSEQ multiplex PCR, while TCRdb's copy carries only in-frame clones and drops some. The top ten hold 12% of the sample, which has fewer than 500,000 clones, 90% seen once.

The J gene is TRBJ2-2, the V gene TRBV9; tentatively, D is TRBD2 (6 bases). Material: peripheral blood, obtained in a trial of Ad26.COV2.S vaccine versus placebo. The clonotype comes from a person aged 18-60 years who received the Ad26.COV2.S COVID-19 vaccine or a placebo. In nucleotides, the CDR3 is TGTGCCAGCAGCGTAGGATTGGGGGTTGGAGGGACCGGGGAGCTGTTTTTT. Translating it yields CASSVGLGVGGTGELFF.